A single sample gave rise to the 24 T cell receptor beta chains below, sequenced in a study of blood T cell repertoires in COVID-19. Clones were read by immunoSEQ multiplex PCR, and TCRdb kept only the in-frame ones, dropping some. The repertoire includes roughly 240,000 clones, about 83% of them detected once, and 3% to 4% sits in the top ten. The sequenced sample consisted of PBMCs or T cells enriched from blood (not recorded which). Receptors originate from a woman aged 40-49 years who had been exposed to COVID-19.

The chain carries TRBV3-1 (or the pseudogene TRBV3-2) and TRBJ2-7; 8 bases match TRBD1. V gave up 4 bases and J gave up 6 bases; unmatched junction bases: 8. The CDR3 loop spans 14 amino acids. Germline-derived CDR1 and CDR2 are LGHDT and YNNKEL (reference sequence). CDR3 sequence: CASSRDRWPGEQYF. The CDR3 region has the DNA TGTGCCAGCAGCCGGGACAGGTGGCCGGGCGAGCAGTACTTC.

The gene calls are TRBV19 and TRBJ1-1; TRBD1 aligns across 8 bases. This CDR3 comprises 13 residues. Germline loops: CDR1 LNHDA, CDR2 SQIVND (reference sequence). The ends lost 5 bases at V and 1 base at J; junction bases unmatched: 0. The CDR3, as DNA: TGTGCCAGTAGTGACAGGGGGAACACTGAAGCTTTCTTT. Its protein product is CASSDRGNTEAFF.

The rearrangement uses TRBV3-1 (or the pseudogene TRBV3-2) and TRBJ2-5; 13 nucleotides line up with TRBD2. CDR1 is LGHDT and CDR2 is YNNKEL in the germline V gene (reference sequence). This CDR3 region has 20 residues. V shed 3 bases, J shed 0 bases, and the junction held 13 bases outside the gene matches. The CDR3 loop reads CASSQTPGLAGNGYQETQYF. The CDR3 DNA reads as TGTGCCAGCAGCCAGACTCCGGGACTAGCGGGGAACGGGTACCAAGAGACCCAGTACTTC.

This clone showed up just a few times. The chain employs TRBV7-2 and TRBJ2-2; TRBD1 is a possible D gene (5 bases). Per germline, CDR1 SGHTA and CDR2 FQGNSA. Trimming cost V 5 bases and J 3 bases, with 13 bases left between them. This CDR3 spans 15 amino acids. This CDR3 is CASSPRGTDTGELFF. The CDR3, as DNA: TGTGCCAGCAGCCCTAGGGGTACGGACACCGGGGAGCTGTTTTTT.

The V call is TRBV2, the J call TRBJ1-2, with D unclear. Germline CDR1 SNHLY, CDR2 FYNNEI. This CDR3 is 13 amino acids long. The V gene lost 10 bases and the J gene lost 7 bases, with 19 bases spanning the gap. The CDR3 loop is CATRSGSHPGYTF. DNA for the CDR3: TGTGCCACAAGATCCGGGAGCCATCCTGGCTACACCTTC.

The CDR3 spells CASSVDGQSEQYF. In nucleotides, the CDR3 is TGTGCCAGCAGCGTAGATGGACAGTCCGAGCAGTACTTC. The chain recombines TRBV9 with TRBJ2-7, with D tentatively TRBD1 (6 bases). This CDR3 contains 13 residues. V was trimmed by 0 bases and J by 6 bases, leaving 10 bases between them. Germline-derived CDR1 and CDR2 are SGDLS and YYNGEE. The whole variable domain, remainder taken from reference TRBV9 and TRBJ2-7, is DSGVTQTPKHLITATGQRVTLRCSPRSGDLSVYWYQQSLDQGLQFLIQYYNGEERAKGNILERFSAQQFPDLHSELNLSSLELGDSALYFCASSVDGQSEQYFGPGTRLTVT.

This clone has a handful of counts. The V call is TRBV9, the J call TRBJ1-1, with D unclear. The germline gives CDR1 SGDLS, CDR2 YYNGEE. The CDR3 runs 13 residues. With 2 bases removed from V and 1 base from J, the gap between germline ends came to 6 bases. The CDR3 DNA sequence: TGTGCCAGCAGCGTCTACAGGAACACTGAAGCTTTCTTT. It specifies CASSVYRNTEAFF.

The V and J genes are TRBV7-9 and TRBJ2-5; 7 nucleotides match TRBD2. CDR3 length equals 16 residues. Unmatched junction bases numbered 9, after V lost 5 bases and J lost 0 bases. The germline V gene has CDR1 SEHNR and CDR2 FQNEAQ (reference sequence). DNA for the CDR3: TGTGCCAGCAGCAGTCGGGGAGGGGAGTACCAAGAGACCCAGTACTTC. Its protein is CASSSRGGEYQETQYF.

The CDR3: CASSPSTSGVFTDTQYF. In nucleotides, the CDR3 is TGTGCCAGCAGCCCCTCGACTAGCGGGGTCTTTACAGATACGCAGTATTTT. The V and J genes are TRBV7-8 and TRBJ2-3; the match to TRBD2 covers 11 bases. Germline trimming cut 5 bases from V and 3 bases from J; bases unmatched to any gene: 10. The germline CDR1 and CDR2 sequences are SGHVS and FQNEAQ. The CDR3 sequence is 17 residues long.

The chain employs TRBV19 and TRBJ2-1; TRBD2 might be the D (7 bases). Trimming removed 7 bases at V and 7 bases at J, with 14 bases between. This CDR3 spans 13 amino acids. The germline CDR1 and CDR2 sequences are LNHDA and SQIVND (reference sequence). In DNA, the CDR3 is TGTGCCAGTATCGGGGAGGGGGAGAATGAGCAGTTCTTC. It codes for CASIGEGENEQFF.

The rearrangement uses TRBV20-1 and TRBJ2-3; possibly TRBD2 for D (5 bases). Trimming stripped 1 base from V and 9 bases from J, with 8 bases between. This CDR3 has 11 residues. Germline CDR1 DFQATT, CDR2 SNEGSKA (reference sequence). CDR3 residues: CSARVGGTQYF. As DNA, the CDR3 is TGCAGTGCTAGAGTTGGCGGGACGCAGTATTTT.

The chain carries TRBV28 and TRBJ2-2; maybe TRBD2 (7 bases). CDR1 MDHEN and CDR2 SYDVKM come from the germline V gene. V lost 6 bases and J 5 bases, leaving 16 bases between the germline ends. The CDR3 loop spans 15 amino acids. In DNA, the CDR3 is TGTGCCAGCAGGATCGGGGGCGGGGGAACCGGGGAGCTGTTTTTT. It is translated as CASRIGGGGTGELFF. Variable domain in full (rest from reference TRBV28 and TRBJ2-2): DVKVTQSSRYLVKRTGEKVFLECVQDMDHENMFWYRQDPGLGLRLIYFSYDVKMKEKGDIPEGYSVSREKKERFSLILESASTNQTSMYLCASRIGGGGTGELFFGEGSRLTVL.

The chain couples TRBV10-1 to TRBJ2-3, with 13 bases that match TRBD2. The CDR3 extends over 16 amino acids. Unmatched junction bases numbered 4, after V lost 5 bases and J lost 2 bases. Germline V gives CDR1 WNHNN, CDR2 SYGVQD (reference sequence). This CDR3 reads CASSWTSGGITDTQYF. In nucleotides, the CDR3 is TGCGCCAGCAGTTGGACTAGCGGGGGCATCACAGATACGCAGTATTTT.

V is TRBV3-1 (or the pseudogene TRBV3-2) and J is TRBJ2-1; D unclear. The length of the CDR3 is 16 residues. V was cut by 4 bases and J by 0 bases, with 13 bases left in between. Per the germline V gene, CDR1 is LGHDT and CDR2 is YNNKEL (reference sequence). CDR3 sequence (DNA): TGTGCCAGCAGCCCCCTTACAACCAGCTCCTACAATGAGCAGTTCTTC. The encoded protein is CASSPLTTSSYNEQFF.

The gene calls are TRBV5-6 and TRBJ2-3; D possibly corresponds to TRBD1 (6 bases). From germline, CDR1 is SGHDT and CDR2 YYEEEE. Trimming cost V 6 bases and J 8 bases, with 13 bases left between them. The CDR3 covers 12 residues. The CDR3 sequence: CASTVGGSTQYF. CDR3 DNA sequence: TGTGCCAGCACCGTAGGGGGTTCTACGCAGTATTTT.

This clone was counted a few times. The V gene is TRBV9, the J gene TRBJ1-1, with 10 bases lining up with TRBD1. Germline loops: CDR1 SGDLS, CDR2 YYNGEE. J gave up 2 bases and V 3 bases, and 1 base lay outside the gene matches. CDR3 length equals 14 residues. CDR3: CASSGQGANTEAFF. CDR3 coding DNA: TGTGCCAGCAGCGGACAGGGGGCAAACACTGAAGCTTTCTTT. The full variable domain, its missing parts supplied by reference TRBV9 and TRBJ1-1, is DSGVTQTPKHLITATGQRVTLRCSPRSGDLSVYWYQQSLDQGLQFLIQYYNGEERAKGNILERFSAQQFPDLHSELNLSSLELGDSALYFCASSGQGANTEAFFGQGTRLTVV.

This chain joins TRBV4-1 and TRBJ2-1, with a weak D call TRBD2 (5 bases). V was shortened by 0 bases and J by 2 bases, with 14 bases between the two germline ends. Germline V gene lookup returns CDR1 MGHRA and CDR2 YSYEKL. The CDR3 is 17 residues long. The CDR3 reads CASSQDSGGLPYNEQFF. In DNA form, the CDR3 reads TGCGCCAGCAGCCAAGATTCGGGCGGACTCCCCTACAATGAGCAGTTCTTC.

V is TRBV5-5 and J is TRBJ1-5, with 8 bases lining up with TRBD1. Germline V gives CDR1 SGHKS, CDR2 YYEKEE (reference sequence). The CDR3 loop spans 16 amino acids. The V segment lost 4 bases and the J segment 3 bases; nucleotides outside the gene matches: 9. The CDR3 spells CASSPRTGMDNQPQHF. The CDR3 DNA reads TGTGCCAGCAGCCCAAGGACAGGGATGGACAATCAGCCCCAGCATTTT.

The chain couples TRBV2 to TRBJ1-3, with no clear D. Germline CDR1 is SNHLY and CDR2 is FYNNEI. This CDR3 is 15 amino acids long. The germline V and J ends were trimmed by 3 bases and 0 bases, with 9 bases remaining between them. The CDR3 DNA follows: TGTGCCAGCAGTGACCCCAGAAACTCTGGAAACACCATATATTTT. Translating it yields CASSDPRNSGNTIYF.

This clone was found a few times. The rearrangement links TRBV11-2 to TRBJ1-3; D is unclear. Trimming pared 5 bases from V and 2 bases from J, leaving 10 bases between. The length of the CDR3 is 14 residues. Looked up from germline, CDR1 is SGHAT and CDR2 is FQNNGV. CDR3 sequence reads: CASSPSGTGNTIYF. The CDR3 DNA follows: TGTGCCAGCAGCCCGAGCGGTACTGGAAACACCATATATTTT.

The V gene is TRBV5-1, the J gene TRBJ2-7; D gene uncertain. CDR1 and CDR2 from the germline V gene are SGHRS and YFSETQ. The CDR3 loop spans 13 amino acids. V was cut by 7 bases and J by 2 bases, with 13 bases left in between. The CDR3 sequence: CASLGDLAYEQYF. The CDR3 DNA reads TGCGCCAGCCTTGGAGACCTAGCCTACGAGCAGTACTTC.

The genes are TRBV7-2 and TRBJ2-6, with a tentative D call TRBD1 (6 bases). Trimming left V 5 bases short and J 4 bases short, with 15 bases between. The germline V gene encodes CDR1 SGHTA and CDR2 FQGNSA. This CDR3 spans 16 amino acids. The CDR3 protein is CASSPSAGAGANVLTF. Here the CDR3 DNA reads TGTGCCAGCAGCCCTTCGGCAGGGGCCGGGGCCAACGTCCTGACTTTC.

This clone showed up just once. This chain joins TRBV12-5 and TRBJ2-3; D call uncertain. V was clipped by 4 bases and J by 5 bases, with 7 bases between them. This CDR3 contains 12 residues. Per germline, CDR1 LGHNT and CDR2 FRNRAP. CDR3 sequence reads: CASGSPGDTQYF. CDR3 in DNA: TGTGCTAGTGGTTCCCCAGGAGATACGCAGTATTTT.

The CDR3 DNA is TGTGCCAGTGGACAGCAAAATGAAAAACTGTTTTTT. This codes for CASGQQNEKLFF. The V call is TRBV7-9, the J call TRBJ1-4, with D possibly being TRBD1 (6 bases). The V end lost 9 bases, the J end lost 5 bases, and 10 bases lay between the germline ends. CDR3 length: 12 amino acids. From germline, CDR1 is SEHNR and CDR2 FQNEAQ (reference sequence).